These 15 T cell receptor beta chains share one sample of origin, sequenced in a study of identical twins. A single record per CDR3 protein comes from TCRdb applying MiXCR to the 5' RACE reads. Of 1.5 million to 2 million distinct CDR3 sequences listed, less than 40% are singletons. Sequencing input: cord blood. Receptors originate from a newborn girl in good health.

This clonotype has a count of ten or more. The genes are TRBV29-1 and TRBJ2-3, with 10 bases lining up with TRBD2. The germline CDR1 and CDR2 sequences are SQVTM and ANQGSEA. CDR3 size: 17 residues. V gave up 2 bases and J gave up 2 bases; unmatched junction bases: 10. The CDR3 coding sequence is TGCAGCGTTGAATCCGTCAGGGGACTAGCGCCCACAGATACGCAGTATTTT. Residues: CSVESVRGLAPTDTQYF.

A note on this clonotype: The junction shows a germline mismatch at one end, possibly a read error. In DNA, the CDR3 is TGTGCCGGCAGCTTGGACAGATGGCGGAATGAAAAACTGTTTTTT. This encodes CAGSLDRWRNEKLFF. This chain uses TRBV7-8 with TRBJ1-4, with D possibly being TRBD1 (6 bases). This CDR3 contains 15 residues. Germline CDR1 and CDR2: SGHVS and FQNEAQ.

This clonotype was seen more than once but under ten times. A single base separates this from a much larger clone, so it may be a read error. The CDR3 reads CASSLAGRETQFF. CDR3 nucleotide sequence: TGTGCCAGCAGTTTAGCCGGAAGAGAGACCCAGTTCTTC. V is TRBV12-3 or TRBV12-4 and J is TRBJ2-5; D call uncertain. The DNA end is a closer match to TRBJ2-1, so the J assignment may be wrong. This CDR3 region has 13 residues.

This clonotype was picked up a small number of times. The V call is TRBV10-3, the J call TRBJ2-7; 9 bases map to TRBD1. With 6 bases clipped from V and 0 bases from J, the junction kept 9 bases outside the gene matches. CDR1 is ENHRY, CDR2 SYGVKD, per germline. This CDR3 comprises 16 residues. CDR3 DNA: TGTGCCATCAGCAATACTGGGGGACAGGGCTCCTACGAGCAGTACTTC. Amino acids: CAISNTGGQGSYEQYF.

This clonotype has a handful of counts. The CDR3 nucleotides read TGTGCCAGCAGCGTTTCCGGGACTAGCGGGGGGGCCGGAGAGACCCAGTACTTC. This encodes CASSVSGTSGGAGETQYF. This chain links TRBV9 with TRBJ2-5; TRBD2 agrees at 16 bases. This CDR3 is 18 amino acids long. J was trimmed by 4 bases and V by 2 bases; bases with no gene match: 8. Looked up from germline, CDR1 is SGDLS and CDR2 is YYNGEE.

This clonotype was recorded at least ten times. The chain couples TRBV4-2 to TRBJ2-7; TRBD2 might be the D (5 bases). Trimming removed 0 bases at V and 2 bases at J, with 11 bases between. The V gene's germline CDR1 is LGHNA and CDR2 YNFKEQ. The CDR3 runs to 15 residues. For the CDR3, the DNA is TGTGCCAGCAGCCAAGATCGGGGTTCCGCCTACGAGCAGTACTTC. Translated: CASSQDRGSAYEQYF.

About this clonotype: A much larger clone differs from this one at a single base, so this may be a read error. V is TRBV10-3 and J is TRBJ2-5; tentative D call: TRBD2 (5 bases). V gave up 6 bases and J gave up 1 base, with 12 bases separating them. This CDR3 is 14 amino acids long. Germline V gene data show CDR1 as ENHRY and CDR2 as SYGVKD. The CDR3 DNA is TGTGCCATCAGCCTGACTACCAGCCAAGAGACCCAGTACTTC. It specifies CAISLTTSQETQYF.

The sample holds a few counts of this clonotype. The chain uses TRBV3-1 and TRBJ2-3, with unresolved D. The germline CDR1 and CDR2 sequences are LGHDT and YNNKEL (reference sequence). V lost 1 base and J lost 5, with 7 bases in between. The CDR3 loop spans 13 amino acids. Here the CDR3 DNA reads TGTGCCAGCAGCCAAGGACTGGAAGATACGCAGTATTTT. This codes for CASSQGLEDTQYF.

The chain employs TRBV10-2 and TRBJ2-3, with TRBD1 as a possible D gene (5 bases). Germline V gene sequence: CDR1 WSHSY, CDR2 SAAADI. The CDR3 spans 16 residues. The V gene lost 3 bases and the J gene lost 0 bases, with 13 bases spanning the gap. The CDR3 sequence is CASSDRAHTSTDTQYF. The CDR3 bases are TGCGCCAGCAGTGACAGGGCACACACTAGCACAGATACGCAGTATTTT.

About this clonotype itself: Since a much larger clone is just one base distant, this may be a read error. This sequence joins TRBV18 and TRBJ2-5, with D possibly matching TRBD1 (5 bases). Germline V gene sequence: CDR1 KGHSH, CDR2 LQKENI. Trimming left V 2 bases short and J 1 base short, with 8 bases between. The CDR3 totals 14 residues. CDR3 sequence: CASSPKGIQETQYF. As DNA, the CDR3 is TGTGCCAGCTCACCAAAGGGGATCCAAGAGACCCAGTACTTC.

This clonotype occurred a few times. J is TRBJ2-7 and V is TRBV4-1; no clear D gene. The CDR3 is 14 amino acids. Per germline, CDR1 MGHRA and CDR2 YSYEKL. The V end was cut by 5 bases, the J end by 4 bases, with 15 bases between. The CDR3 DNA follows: TGCGCCAGCAGCTCTCCCGGGTCCTTTTACGAGCAGTACTTC. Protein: CASSSPGSFYEQYF.

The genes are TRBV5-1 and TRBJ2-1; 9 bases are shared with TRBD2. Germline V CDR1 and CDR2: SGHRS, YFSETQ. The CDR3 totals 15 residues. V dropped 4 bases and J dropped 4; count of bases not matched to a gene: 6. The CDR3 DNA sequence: TGCGCCAGCAGCCCTACAGCGGGGGGTTACAATGAGCAGTTCTTC. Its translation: CASSPTAGGYNEQFF.

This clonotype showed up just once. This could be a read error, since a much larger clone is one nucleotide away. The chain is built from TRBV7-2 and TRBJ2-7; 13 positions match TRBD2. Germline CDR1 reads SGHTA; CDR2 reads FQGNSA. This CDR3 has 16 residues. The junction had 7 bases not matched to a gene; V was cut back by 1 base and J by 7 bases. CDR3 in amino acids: CASSLDLLAGGNEQYF. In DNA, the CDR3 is TGTGCCAGCAGCTTAGATTTACTAGCGGGAGGGAATGAGCAGTACTTC.

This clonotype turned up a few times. The CDR3 loop reads CSARPYDGYGYTF. In DNA form, the CDR3 reads TGCAGTGCTAGACCCTACGATGGATATGGCTACACCTTC. The J gene is TRBJ1-2, the V gene TRBV20-1; no clear D. The CDR3 spans 13 residues. V was clipped by 2 bases and J by 5 bases, with 12 bases between them. Germline V gene data show CDR1 as DFQATT and CDR2 as SNEGSKA (reference sequence).

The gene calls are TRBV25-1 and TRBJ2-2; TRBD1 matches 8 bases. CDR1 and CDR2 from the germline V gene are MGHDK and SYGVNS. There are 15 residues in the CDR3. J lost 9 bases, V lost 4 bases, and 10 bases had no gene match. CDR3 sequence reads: CASSGDRGEMRELFF. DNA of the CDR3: TGTGCCAGCAGTGGTGACAGGGGAGAGATGCGGGAGCTGTTTTTT.